This T cell receptor (beta chain) was identified in a study of T-cell reconstitution after alpha-beta-depleted transplantation in children. The V segment lost 4 bases and the J segment 2 bases; nucleotides outside the gene matches: 4. The length of the CDR3 is 16 residues. The germline V gene encodes CDR1 SGHVS and CDR2 FNYEAQ. Unique molecular identifiers were incorporated when the TCRbeta library was constructed. One entry per CDR3 protein, called by TCRdb with MiXCR from the PCR reads. Found here are hundreds of thousands of distinct CDR3 sequences, 9.9% of them singletons; the top ten hold around 10%.

The receptor was isolated from a human donor who donated a stem cell graft to a child with SCID. The starting material was PBMCs from the stem cell graft donor, obtained from the stem cell graft. The V call is TRBV7-6, the J call TRBJ2-3; TRBD2 agrees at 12 bases. The CDR3: CASSSLAGGYTDTQYF. The CDR3, as DNA: TGTGCCAGCAGCTCGCTAGCGGGGGGGTACACAGATACGCAGTATTTT.